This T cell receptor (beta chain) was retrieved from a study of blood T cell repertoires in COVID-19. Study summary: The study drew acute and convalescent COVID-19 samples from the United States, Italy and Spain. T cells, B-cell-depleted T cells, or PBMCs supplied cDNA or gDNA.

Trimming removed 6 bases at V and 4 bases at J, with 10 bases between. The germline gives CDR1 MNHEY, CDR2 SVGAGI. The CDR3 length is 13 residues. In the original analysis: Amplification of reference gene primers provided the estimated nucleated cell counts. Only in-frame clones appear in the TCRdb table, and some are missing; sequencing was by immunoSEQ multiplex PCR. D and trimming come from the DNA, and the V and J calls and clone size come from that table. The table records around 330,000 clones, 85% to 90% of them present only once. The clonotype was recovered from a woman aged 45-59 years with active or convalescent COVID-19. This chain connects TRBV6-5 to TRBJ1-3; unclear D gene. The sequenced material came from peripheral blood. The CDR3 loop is CASRGPGGNTIYF. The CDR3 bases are TGTGCCAGCAGGGGCCCGGGGGGAAACACCATATATTTT.